This T cell receptor (beta chain) was sequenced for a study of T-cell memory formation after mild COVID-19 (dated by TCRdb to the early 2020s). As for the study more broadly: TCR sequence clusters from the two donors were found to be largely donor specific. In two donors, T-cell clones that expanded and contracted after mild COVID-19 were followed by sequencing TCRalpha and TCRbeta repertoires longitudinally. Two young, previously healthy adult volunteers made up the cohort, one male and one female. Here is what the overall study found, with its caveats: Clones that contracted from day 15 to 85 showed balanced CD4/CD8 phenotypes, whereas a second wave of clones that expanded from day 15 to 37 leaned towards CD4+. Only two mild cases were covered by the study, and larger cohorts that include severe cases with pre-infection samples were considered necessary. Some responding clones were detected in pre-infection memory, which suggested that pre-existing cross-reactive memory T cells had joined the SARS-CoV-2 response. Contracting CD4+ clones were found mainly in CM and EM memory subsets, while CD8+ clones were enriched in EMRA. Whether the second-wave clones peaking on day 37 were SARS-CoV-2 specific was not confirmed.

TCRdb records Illumina NovaSeq 6000 as the sequencer. TCRalpha and TCRbeta cDNA libraries were built by 5'RACE with constant-segment primers, adding sample barcodes and unique molecular identifiers. RNA was extracted from every sample with Trizol reagent. Libraries were amplified in two PCR steps, with a second sample barcode and Illumina TruSeq adapters added in the second step. Sequencing of libraries was performed on an Illumina NovaSeq with 2 x 150 bp paired-end reads. The authors' analysis ran thus. With migec v1.2.7, reads were demultiplexed and then collapsed into UMI-guided consensus sequences. Using mixcr v2.1.11, the UMI consensuses were aligned to TRA and TRB V and J templates and assembled into clonotypes. Clonotypes were classified as expanded or contracted when called significant by both edgeR and NoisET, with noise models trained on biological replicates. For edgeR calls, a false discovery rate-adjusted p below 0.01 and a log2 fold-change threshold of 1 were applied. As an exploratory analysis of dynamics, max-normalized trajectories of the 1000 most abundant clonotypes were examined by PCA with hierarchical clustering. Separately sequenced CD4+ and CD8+ repertoires were used to assign the CD4 or CD8 phenotype of responding clones. TCRdb trimmed public reads at Q25 via fastp, called clones via MiXCR and kept in-frame beta chains. Duplicate CDR3 protein sequences are folded into a single record with the most common DNA and genes. TCRdb assigned the V and J calls; the authors' analysis was not used. Across this sample there are fewer than 150,000 distinct CDR3 sequences, with 11% to 15% seen only once. The ten most abundant clones make up around 30% of the sample.

PBMCs were isolated by Ficoll-Paque density gradient centrifugation. Unmatched junction bases come to 4, with V trimmed by 0 bases and J by 8 bases. Reading the germline V gene gives CDR1 SNHLY and CDR2 FYNNEI. CDR3 length: 15 amino acids, cysteine to phenylalanine. The CDR3 DNA has 45 bases and is translated from base 1. A remark on this clonotype: The antigen this receptor binds is unknown. The sample holds no much larger clone one base away, and base qualities are not on file.

The V and J segments used are TRBV2 and TRBJ2-1; 10 bases in between match TRBD2. The origin of this receptor is an adult woman who had mild COVID-19 (a few samples of this study predate the infection). The sample titles of this study are shuffled in the database, so cell type and time point are left out; the donor was told from shared clones. The sequenced sample consisted of PBMCs or a T cell subset sorted from them (not recorded which). The nucleotides are TGTGCCAGCAGTGAAGCCCTAGCGGGAGTGGATGAGCAGTTCTTC. Its product reads: CASSEALAGVDEQFF.